This TCR beta chain is from a study of response to subunit inactivated influenza vaccine. TCRdb called the RT-PCR reads again in MiXCR, with one record for every CDR3 protein. The sample lists more than 700,000 distinct CDR3 sequences; less than 25% were seen once. Trimming took off 1 base at V and 7 bases at J, with 8 bases between the two ends. The germline gives CDR1 SGHNT, CDR2 YYREEE (reference sequence). The CDR3 is 13 amino acids. The sequence came from a man aged 50 or older who received an inactivated influenza vaccine. Specimen: PBMCs from blood, collected roughly 5 days after vaccination. This chain links TRBV5-4 with TRBJ2-2, with D unresolved. CDR3 DNA sequence: TGTGCCAGCAGCTTGTGGTTACACGGGGAGCTGTTTTTT. This gives the protein CASSLWLHGELFF. The whole variable domain, filled in from reference TRBV5-4 and TRBJ2-2, reads ETGVTQSPTHLIKTRGQQVTLRCSSQSGHNTVSWYQQALGQGPQFIFQYYREEENGRGNFPPRFSGLQFPNYSSELNVNALELDDSALYLCASSLWLHGELFFGEGSRLTVL.